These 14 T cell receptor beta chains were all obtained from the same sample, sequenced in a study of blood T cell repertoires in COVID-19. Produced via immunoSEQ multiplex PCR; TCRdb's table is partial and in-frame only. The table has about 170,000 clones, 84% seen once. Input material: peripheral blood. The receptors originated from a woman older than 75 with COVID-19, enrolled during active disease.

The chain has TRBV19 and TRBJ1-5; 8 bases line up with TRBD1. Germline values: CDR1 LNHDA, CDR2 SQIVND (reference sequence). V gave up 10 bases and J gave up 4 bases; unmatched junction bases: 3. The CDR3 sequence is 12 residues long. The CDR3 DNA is TGTGCCACCCGACAGGGGAATCAGCCCCAGCATTTT. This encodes CATRQGNQPQHF.

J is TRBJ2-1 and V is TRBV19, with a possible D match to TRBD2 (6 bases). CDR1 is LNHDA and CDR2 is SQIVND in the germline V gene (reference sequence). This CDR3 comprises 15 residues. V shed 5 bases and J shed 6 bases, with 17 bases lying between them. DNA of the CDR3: TGTGCCAGTAGTGCCACGGGAGTAAGAAGCAATGAGCAGTTCTTC. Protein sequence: CASSATGVRSNEQFF.

The DNA for the CDR3 is TGCGCCAGCAGCCAAGATGTCGGGACAGGCCTGTCCTACGAGCAGTACTTC. Translating gives CASSQDVGTGLSYEQYF. V is TRBV4-3 and J is TRBJ2-7; TRBD1 agrees at 8 bases. CDR3 length: 17 amino acids. V was clipped by 0 bases and J by 1 base; unmatched bases: 8. Per germline, CDR1 LGHNA and CDR2 YSLEER.

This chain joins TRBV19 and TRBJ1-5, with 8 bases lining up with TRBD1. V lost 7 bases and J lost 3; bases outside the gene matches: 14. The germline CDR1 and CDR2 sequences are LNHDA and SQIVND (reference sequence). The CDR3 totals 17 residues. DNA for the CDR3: TGTGCCAGTATCCCGGACGGGACAGGCGGGGTCAATCAGCCCCAGCATTTT. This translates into CASIPDGTGGVNQPQHF.

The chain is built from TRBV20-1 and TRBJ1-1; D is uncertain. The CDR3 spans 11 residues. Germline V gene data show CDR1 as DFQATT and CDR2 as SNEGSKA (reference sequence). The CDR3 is CRPVAGTEAFF. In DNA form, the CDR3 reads TGCAGGCCTGTGGCGGGAACTGAAGCTTTCTTT.

CDR3 loop: CASGTAGGTTGELFF. The DNA for the CDR3 is TGTGCTAGTGGCACCGCGGGGGGTACCACCGGGGAGCTGTTTTTT. The V gene is TRBV12-5, the J gene TRBJ2-2; 8 bases are shared with TRBD2. With 6 bases clipped from V and 4 bases from J, the junction kept 7 bases outside the gene matches. CDR3 length: 15 residues. The germline gives CDR1 LGHNT, CDR2 FRNRAP.

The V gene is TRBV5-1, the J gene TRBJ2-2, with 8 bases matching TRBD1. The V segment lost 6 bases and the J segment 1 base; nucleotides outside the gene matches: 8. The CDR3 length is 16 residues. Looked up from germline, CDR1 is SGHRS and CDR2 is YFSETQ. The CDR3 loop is CASKIAGTGNTGELFF. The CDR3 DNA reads TGCGCCAGCAAAATTGCCGGGACAGGGAACACCGGGGAGCTGTTTTTT. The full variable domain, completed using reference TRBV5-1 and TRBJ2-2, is KAGVTQTPRYLIKTRGQQVTLSCSPISGHRSVSWYQQTPGQGLQFLFEYFSETQRNKGNFPGRFSGRQFSNSRSEMNVSTLELGDSALYLCASKIAGTGNTGELFFGEGSRLTVL.

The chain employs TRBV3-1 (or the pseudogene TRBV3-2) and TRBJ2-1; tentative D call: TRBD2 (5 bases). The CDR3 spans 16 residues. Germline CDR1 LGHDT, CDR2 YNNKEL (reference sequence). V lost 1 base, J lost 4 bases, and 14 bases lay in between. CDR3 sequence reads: CASSQGYGVEYNEQFF. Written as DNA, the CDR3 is TGTGCCAGCAGCCAAGGGTACGGGGTCGAGTACAATGAGCAGTTCTTC.

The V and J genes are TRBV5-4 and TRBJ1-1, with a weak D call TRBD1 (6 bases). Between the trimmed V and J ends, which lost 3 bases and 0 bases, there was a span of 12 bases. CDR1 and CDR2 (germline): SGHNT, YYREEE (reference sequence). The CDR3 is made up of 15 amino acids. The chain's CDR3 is CASSWGGGMNTEAFF. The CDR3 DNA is TGTGCCAGCAGCTGGGGTGGGGGCATGAACACTGAAGCTTTCTTT.

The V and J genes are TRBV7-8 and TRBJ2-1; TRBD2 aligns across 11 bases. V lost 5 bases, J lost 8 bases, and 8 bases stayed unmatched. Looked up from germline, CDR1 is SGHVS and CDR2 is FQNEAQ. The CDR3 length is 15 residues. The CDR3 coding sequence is TGTGCCAGCAGCGACCCTAGCGGGAGGCTGTATGAGCAGTTCTTC. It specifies CASSDPSGRLYEQFF.

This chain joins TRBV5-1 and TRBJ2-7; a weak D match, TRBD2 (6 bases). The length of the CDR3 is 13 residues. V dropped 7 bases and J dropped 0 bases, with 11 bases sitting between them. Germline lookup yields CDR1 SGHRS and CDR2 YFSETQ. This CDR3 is CASGGNPSYEQYF. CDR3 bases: TGCGCCAGCGGGGGGAATCCCTCCTACGAGCAGTACTTC.

CDR3 sequence (DNA): TGTGCCAGCAGTGGGACAGGGGAGGAGCAGTACTTC. Residues: CASSGTGEEQYF. The rearrangement joins TRBV2 to TRBJ2-7, with 9 bases matching TRBD1. V shed 4 bases and J 7 bases; nucleotides not matched to a gene: 2. CDR3 size: 12 residues. CDR1 SNHLY and CDR2 FYNNEI come from the germline V gene.

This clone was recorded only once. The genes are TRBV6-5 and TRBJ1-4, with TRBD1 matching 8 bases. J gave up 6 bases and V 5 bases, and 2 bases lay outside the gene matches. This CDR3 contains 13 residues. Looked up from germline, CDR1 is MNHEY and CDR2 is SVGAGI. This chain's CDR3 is CASSPDRDEKLFF. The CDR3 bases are TGTGCCAGCAGTCCGGACAGGGATGAAAAACTGTTTTTT.

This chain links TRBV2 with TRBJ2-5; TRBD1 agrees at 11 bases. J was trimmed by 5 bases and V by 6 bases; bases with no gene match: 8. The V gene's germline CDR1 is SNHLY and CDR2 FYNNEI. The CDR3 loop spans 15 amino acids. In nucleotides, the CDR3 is TGTGCCAGCAGCGGACAGGGGGCGTTCGGTGAGACCCAGTACTTC. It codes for CASSGQGAFGETQYF.